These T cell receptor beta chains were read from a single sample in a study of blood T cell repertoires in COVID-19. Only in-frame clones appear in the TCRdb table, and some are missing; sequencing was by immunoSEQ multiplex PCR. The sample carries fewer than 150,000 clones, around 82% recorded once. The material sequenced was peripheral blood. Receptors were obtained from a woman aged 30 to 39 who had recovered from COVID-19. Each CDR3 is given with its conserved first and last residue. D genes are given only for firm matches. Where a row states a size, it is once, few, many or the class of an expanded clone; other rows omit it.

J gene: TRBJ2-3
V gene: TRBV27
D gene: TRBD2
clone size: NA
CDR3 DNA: TGTGCCAGCAGTTCAAGGACTAGCGGGGGGATTTCAGATACGCAGTATTTT
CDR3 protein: CASSSRTSGGISDTQYF

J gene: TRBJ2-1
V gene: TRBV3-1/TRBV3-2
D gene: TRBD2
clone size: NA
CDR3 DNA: TGTGCCAGCAGCCAAGGAAGGACTAGCGGGAGGCCGTCGAGCTCCTACAATGAGCAGTTCTTC
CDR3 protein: CASSQGRTSGRPSSSYNEQFF

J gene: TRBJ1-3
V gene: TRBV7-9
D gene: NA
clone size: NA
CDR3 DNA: TGTGCCAGCAGCAAACGGGAAGGTAGAAACACCATATATTTT
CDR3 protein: CASSKREGRNTIYF

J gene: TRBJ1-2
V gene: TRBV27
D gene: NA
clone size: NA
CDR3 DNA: TGTGCCAGCAGCCGAAAGCCCGGGCAGTTAGGGGGCTATGGCTACACCTTC
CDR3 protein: CASSRKPGQLGGYGYTF

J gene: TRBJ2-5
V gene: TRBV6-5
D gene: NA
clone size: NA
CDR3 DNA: TGTGCCAGTAGACCCAGGGGGGTGATTCAAGAGACCCAGTACTTC
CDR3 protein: CASRPRGVIQETQYF

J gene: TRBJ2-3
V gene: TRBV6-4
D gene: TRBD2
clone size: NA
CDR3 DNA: TGTGCCAGCAGTCCCGGGACTAGCGGGGGCACAGATACGCAGTATTTT
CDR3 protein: CASSPGTSGGTDTQYF

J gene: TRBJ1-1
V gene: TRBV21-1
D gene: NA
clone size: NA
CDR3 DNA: TGTGCCAGCAACCCGGACAGGTTGAACACTGAAGCTTTCTTT
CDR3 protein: CASNPDRLNTEAFF

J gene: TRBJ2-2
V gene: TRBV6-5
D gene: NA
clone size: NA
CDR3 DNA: TGTGCCAGCAGTTACTCAACGGGGGGCCACGGGGAGCTGTTTTTT
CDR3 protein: CASSYSTGGHGELFF

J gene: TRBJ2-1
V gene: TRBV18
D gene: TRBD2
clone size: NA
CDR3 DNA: TGTGCCAGCTCACCACTCTTCGGGACTAGCGGGAGCTCCTACAATGAGCAGTTCTTC
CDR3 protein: CASSPLFGTSGSSYNEQFF

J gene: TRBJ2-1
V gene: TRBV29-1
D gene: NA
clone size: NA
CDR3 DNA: TGCAGCGGACAGGTGAATGAGCAGTTCTTC
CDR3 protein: CSGQVNEQFF

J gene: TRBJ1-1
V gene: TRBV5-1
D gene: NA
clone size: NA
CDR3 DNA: TGCGCCAGCAGCTTCACGGGAGGTCGCCAAGCTTTCTTT
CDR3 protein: CASSFTGGRQAFF

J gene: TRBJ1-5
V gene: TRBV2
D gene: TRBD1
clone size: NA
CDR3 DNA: TGTGCCAGCAAAAGGGACAGGGTTAGCAATCAGCCCCAGCATTTT
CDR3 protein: CASKRDRVSNQPQHF

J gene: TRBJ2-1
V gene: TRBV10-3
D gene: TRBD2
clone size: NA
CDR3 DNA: TGTGCCATCAGTTACCGAGCGGGAGGGGGGAATGAGCAGTTCTTC
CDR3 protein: CAISYRAGGGNEQFF

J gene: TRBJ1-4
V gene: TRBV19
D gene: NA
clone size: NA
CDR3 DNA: TGTGCCAGTAGTATCGTCTCAACCGGGAATGAAAAACTGTTTTTT
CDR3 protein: CASSIVSTGNEKLFF

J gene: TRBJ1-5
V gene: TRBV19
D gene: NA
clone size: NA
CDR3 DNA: TGTGCCAGTAGTATAGATCTAGGGAGAGGTCAGCCCCAGCATTTT
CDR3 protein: CASSIDLGRGQPQHF

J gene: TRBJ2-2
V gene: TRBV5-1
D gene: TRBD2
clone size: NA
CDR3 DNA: TGCGCCAGCAGCCGTGTGGGACTAGCCATCACCGGGGAGCTGTTTTTT
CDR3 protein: CASSRVGLAITGELFF

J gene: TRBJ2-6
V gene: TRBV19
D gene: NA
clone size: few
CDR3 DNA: TGTGCCAGTAGCAGGATGGGAGCTGGGGCCAACGTCCTGACTTTC
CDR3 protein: CASSRMGAGANVLTF

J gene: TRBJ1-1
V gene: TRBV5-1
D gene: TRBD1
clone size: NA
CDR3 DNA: TGCGCCAGCAGCATGGAAGGGGGCAATGTGGCTTTCTTT
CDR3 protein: CASSMEGGNVAFF

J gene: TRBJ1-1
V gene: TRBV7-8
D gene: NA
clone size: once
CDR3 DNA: TGTGCCAGCGGACTTAGGAACACTGAAGCTTTCTTT
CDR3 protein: CASGLRNTEAFF

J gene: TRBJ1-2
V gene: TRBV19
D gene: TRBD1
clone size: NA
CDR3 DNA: TGTGCCAGTAGCACACCAGGGACAGGATATGGCTACACCTTC
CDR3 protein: CASSTPGTGYGYTF

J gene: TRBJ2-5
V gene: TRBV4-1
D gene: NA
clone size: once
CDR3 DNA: TGCGCCAGCAGCCAAGAGAACCGTCGCGGGACCCAGTACTTC
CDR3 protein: CASSQENRRGTQYF

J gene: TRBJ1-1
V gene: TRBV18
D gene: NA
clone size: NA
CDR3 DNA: TGTGCCAGCTCACCACGATTTGGTCGGCGGACTGAAGCTTTCTTT
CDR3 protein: CASSPRFGRRTEAFF

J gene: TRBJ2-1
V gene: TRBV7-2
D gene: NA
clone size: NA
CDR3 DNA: TGTGCCAGCAGCCTAGGTATTATGGGGGAGGATGGACACAATGAGCAGTTCTTC
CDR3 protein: CASSLGIMGEDGHNEQFF

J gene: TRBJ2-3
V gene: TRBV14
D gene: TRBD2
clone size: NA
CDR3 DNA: TGTGCCAGCAGCCAGTCCTGGCGGGAGGGGTGGAGCACAGATACGCAGTATTTT
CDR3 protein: CASSQSWREGWSTDTQYF

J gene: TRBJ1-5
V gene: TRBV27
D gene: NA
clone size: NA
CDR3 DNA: TGTGCCAGCAGTCATACCCGGACAGATAGCAATCAGCCCCAGCATTTT
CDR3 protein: CASSHTRTDSNQPQHF

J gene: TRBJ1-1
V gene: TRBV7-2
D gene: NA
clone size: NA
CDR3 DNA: TGTGCCAGCAGCTCATCCTTTGTCGGGAACACTGAAGCTTTCTTT
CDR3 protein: CASSSSFVGNTEAFF

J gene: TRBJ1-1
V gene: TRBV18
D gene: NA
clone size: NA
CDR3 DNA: TGTGCCAGCTCACCTTGGCAGGGGAACACTGAAGCTTTCTTT
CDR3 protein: CASSPWQGNTEAFF

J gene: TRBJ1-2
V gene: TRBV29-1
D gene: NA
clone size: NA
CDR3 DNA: TGCAGCACCGCGTGGGGCACCTATGGCTACACCTTC
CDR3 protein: CSTAWGTYGYTF

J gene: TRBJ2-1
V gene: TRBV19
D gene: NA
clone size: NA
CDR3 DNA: TGTGCCAGTAGTATAGGCGGGACCTACAATGAGCAGTTCTTC
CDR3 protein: CASSIGGTYNEQFF

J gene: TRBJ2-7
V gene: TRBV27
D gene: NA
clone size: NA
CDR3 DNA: TGTGCCAGCAGTTTGGTCCGAGGAGGAATCAATTACGAGCAGTACTTC
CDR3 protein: CASSLVRGGINYEQYF

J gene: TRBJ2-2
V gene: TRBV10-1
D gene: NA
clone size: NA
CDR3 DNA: TGCGCCAGCAGTTCCCGGACACACGGGGAGCTGTTTTTT
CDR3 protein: CASSSRTHGELFF

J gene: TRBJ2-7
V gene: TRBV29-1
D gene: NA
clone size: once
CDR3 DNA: TGCAGCGTGGTATCTAGCAGCGAGCAGTACTTC
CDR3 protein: CSVVSSSEQYF

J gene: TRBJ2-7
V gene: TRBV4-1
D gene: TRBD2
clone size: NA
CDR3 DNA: TGCGCCAGCAGCCAAGATGCTAGCGGGGGACTACGGGAGCAGTACTTC
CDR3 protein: CASSQDASGGLREQYF

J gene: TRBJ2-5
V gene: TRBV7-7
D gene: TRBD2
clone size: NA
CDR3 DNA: TGTGCTAGCAGCTTCGTTCTAGCGGGGGAGACCCAGTACTTC
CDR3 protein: CASSFVLAGETQYF

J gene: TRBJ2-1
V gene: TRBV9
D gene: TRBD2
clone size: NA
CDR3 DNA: TGTGCCAGCAGCGTAGAGGTAGGGAGGGATGAGCAGTTCTTC
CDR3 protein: CASSVEVGRDEQFF

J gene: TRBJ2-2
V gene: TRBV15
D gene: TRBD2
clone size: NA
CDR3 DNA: TGTGCCACCAGCATGGGACTTAGCGGGGGGAACACCGGGGAGCTGTTTTTT
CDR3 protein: CATSMGLSGGNTGELFF

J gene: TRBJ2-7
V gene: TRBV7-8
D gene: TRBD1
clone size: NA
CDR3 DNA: TGTGCCAGCAGCCTCGGGGGGACAGGGGTTACCTACGAGCAGTACTTC
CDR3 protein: CASSLGGTGVTYEQYF

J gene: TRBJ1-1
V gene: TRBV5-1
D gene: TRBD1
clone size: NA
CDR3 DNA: TGCGCCAGCAGCTACGGGACAGGGGTTGAAGCTTTCTTT
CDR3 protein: CASSYGTGVEAFF

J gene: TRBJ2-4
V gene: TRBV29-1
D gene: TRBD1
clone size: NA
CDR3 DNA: TGCAGCGCAACCGGGACAGGGGCAGCAGGGGCCAAAAACATTCAGTACTTC
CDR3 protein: CSATGTGAAGAKNIQYF

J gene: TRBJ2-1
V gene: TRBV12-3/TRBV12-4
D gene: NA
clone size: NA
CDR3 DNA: TGTGCCAGCAGTTTATTCCTGTACAATGAGCAGTTCTTC
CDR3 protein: CASSLFLYNEQFF

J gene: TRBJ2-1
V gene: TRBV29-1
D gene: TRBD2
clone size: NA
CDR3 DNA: TGCAGCGTGAGGCGTCTAGCGGGATTAAAGACCTCCTACAATGAGCAGTTCTTC
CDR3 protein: CSVRRLAGLKTSYNEQFF

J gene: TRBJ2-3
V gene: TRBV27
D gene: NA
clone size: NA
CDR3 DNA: TGTGCCAGCACCCTCCTTGGGGGGGCCCGTGATACGCAGTATTTT
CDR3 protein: CASTLLGGARDTQYF